The 23 T cell receptor beta chains given below trace back to one sample, sequenced in a study of blood T cell repertoires in COVID-19. The protocol was immunoSEQ multiplex PCR, while the TCRdb copy is restricted to in-frame clones and leaves out a portion. Of under 100,000 clones in the sample, 70% to 90% were seen once. What was sequenced was peripheral blood. The receptors here all came from a man between 45 and 60 years old with acute or convalescent COVID-19.

The chain carries TRBV4-3 and TRBJ1-1; D is uncertain. Germline assignment: CDR1 LGHNA and CDR2 YSLEER. The CDR3 is 14 amino acids. V lost 0 bases and J 5 bases, leaving 10 bases between the germline ends. CDR3 loop: CASSQDGSFTEAFF. In DNA form, the CDR3 reads TGCGCCAGCAGCCAAGATGGTAGTTTTACTGAAGCTTTCTTT.

In this sample, this clone turned up once. This chain links TRBV5-6 with TRBJ2-3; 7 nucleotides line up with TRBD1. Germline-derived CDR1 and CDR2 are SGHDT and YYEEEE. The V and J ends lost 4 bases and 2 bases, in that order; junction bases with no gene match: 4. The CDR3 consists of 14 residues. The CDR3 loop reads CASSPTGYTDTQYF. CDR3 bases: TGTGCCAGCAGCCCGACAGGGTACACAGATACGCAGTATTTT.

This clone was counted a single time. The chain has TRBV7-3 and TRBJ2-7, with TRBD1 matching over 8 bases. Germline V gene sequence: CDR1 SGHTA, CDR2 FQGTGA. The CDR3 is made up of 14 amino acids. Trimming cost V 4 bases and J 5 bases; bases outside gene matches: 7. The CDR3 here is CASSSGLTGDEQYF. CDR3 DNA sequence: TGTGCCAGCAGCTCTGGACTGACAGGGGACGAGCAGTACTTC.

This rearrangement joins TRBV19 to TRBJ1-2, with 12 bases aligning to TRBD1. Germline lookup yields CDR1 LNHDA and CDR2 SQIVND (reference sequence). CDR3 length: 18 amino acids. Trimming removed 5 bases from V and 1 base from J; junction bases left unmatched: 11. The CDR3 sequence is CASSGTGTGGQINYGYTF. The CDR3 nucleotides read TGTGCCAGTAGTGGGACCGGGACAGGGGGCCAGATTAACTATGGCTACACCTTC.

The chain links TRBV3-1 (or the pseudogene TRBV3-2) to TRBJ2-7, with 9 bases aligning to TRBD1. Germline CDR1 reads LGHDT; CDR2 reads YNNKEL (reference sequence). The CDR3 has 16 residues. After removal of 1 base from V and 0 bases from J, the junction contained 4 bases not matched to a gene. The CDR3 DNA reads TGTGCCAGCAGCCAAGCGACACAGGGGGCCTCCTACGAGCAGTACTTC. As protein: CASSQATQGASYEQYF.

The chain uses TRBV7-2 and TRBJ2-2; 15 bases match TRBD2. Germline CDR1 and CDR2: SGHTA and FQGNSA. The CDR3 is 19 amino acids. The junction had 10 bases not matched to a gene; V was cut back by 3 bases and J by 5 bases. The CDR3 DNA is TGTGCCAGCAGCTTTCTACTGGGACTAGCGGGGGGTAGAACCGGGGAGCTGTTTTTT. This gives the protein CASSFLLGLAGGRTGELFF.

The chain carries TRBV11-3 and TRBJ2-2, with TRBD1 matching over 9 bases. The junction had 12 bases not matched to a gene; V was cut back by 5 bases and J by 8 bases. This CDR3 comprises 16 residues. Germline CDR1 and CDR2: SGHNT and YENEEA. The CDR3 is CASSPRDRDQSGELFF. Here the CDR3 DNA reads TGTGCCAGCAGCCCCCGGGACAGGGATCAATCGGGGGAGCTGTTTTTT.

This chain uses TRBV2 with TRBJ1-2, with D possibly matching TRBD1 (6 bases). CDR1 and CDR2 from the germline V gene are SNHLY and FYNNEI. The CDR3 contains 12 residues. V was trimmed by 7 bases and J by 10 bases, leaving 16 bases between them. The CDR3 bases are TGTGCCAGCAACCGGGACAAAACACACTACACCTTC. Its protein is CASNRDKTHYTF.

The chain combines TRBV7-9 with TRBJ2-1, with D unresolved. The CDR3 is 14 residues long. Trimming took off 5 bases at V and 3 bases at J, with 11 bases between the two ends. Germline values: CDR1 SEHNR, CDR2 FQNEAQ (reference sequence). The CDR3 sequence: CASSPFSSYNEQFF. In DNA, the CDR3 is TGTGCCAGCAGCCCGTTTAGTAGCTACAATGAGCAGTTCTTC.

The V and J genes are TRBV18 and TRBJ1-2; 8 nucleotides agree with TRBD1. V was clipped by 1 base and J by 8 bases; unmatched bases: 15. Germline CDR1 reads KGHSH; CDR2 reads LQKENI. The CDR3 has 17 residues. The CDR3 DNA is TGTGCCAGCTCACCACTCCGAGCTGGACAGGGTGCAGTGGGCTACACCTTC. Protein: CASSPLRAGQGAVGYTF.

The genes are TRBV6-2 or TRBV6-3 and TRBJ2-3, with 9 positions matching TRBD1. CDR3 length: 15 residues. The germline CDR1 and CDR2 sequences are MNHEY and SVGEGT. Trimming cost V 5 bases and J 1 base; bases outside gene matches: 4. CDR3 sequence (DNA): TGTGCCAGCAGTGCACAGGGGGCAGGCACAGATACGCAGTATTTT. This translates into CASSAQGAGTDTQYF.

V is TRBV4-1 and J is TRBJ1-4; 8 nucleotides agree with TRBD1. Unmatched junction bases numbered 4, after V lost 3 bases and J lost 7 bases. CDR1 MGHRA and CDR2 YSYEKL come from the germline V gene. The CDR3 covers 14 residues. CDR3 amino acids: CASSHIGQGEKLFF. DNA for the CDR3: TGCGCCAGCAGCCATATAGGACAGGGTGAAAAACTGTTTTTT.

This clone was seen just once. This sequence joins TRBV28 and TRBJ1-1; TRBD1 matches at 8 bases. Germline V gene lookup returns CDR1 MDHEN and CDR2 SYDVKM. V shed 5 bases, J shed 4 bases, and the junction held 9 bases outside the gene matches. This CDR3 comprises 15 residues. The CDR3 loop is CASSPHGQGGTEAFF. DNA of the CDR3: TGTGCCAGCAGTCCTCACGGACAGGGTGGCACTGAAGCTTTCTTT.

The rearrangement joins TRBV6-4 to TRBJ2-3, with TRBD2 matching over 12 bases. The V gene's germline CDR1 is MRHNA and CDR2 SNTAGT. J was trimmed by 6 bases and V by 8 bases; bases with no gene match: 3. This CDR3 region has 13 residues. The CDR3 bases are TGTGCCAGCTCTAGCGGGGGGGAGGATACGCAGTATTTT. Protein sequence: CASSSGGEDTQYF.

This clone was seen more than once but under ten times. This chain links TRBV5-4 with TRBJ2-7; the D is unclear. CDR1 is SGHNT, CDR2 YYREEE, per germline (reference sequence). The CDR3 runs 12 residues. The ends were cut back, 4 bases at V and 3 bases at J, with 8 bases in the middle. The CDR3 region has the DNA TGTGCCAGCAGCAGCTCACTCTACGAGCAGTACTTC. Its translation is CASSSSLYEQYF. Using reference TRBV5-4 and TRBJ2-7 for the parts outside the CDR3, the full variable domain is ETGVTQSPTHLIKTRGQQVTLRCSSQSGHNTVSWYQQALGQGPQFIFQYYREEENGRGNFPPRFSGLQFPNYSSELNVNALELDDSALYLCASSSSLYEQYFGPGTRLTVT.

In DNA form, the CDR3 reads TGCGCCAGCAGCCAACCTCTAACTAGCGGAGGGGAGACCCAGTACTTC. This codes for CASSQPLTSGGETQYF. This chain joins TRBV4-1 and TRBJ2-5, with 8 bases aligning to TRBD2. The germline CDR1 and CDR2 sequences are MGHRA and YSYEKL. There are 16 residues in the CDR3. V lost 2 bases and J lost 5; bases outside the gene matches: 10.

The chain joins TRBV6-5 to TRBJ1-2, with D perhaps matching TRBD1 (5 bases). The CDR3 extends over 15 amino acids. Between the trimmed V and J ends, which lost 6 bases and 0 bases, there was a span of 14 bases. Germline V gene data show CDR1 as MNHEY and CDR2 as SVGAGI. The CDR3 spells CASRVAGTTNYGYTF. Here the CDR3 DNA reads TGTGCCAGCAGGGTGGCAGGGACTACTAACTATGGCTACACCTTC.

This chain links TRBV7-6 with TRBJ2-3; TRBD2 agrees at 12 bases. V lost 4 bases, J lost 5 bases, and 10 bases stayed unmatched. Germline V gene sequence: CDR1 SGHVS, CDR2 FNYEAQ. The CDR3 contains 17 residues. CDR3 coding DNA: TGTGCCAGCAGCTCTCACAGGACTAGCGGGAAAATAGATACGCAGTATTTT. It encodes CASSSHRTSGKIDTQYF.

This clone has just one count. This chain connects TRBV5-6 to TRBJ1-3; tentatively, D is TRBD1 (6 bases). V was cut by 2 bases and J by 3 bases, with 12 bases left in between. Germline CDR1 and CDR2: SGHDT and YYEEEE. The CDR3 is 15 amino acids. This CDR3 reads CASSFRGANGNTIYF. CDR3 bases: TGTGCCAGCAGCTTCCGGGGGGCTAATGGAAACACCATATATTTT.

This clone was detected only once. The chain uses TRBV29-1 and TRBJ2-2; 7 bases map to TRBD1. Per the germline V gene, CDR1 is SQVTM and CDR2 is ANQGSEA. The CDR3 loop spans 12 amino acids. V lost 6 bases, J lost 7 bases, and 5 bases stayed unmatched. CDR3 amino acids: CSVKGAGGELFF. In DNA, the CDR3 is TGCAGCGTCAAGGGGGCCGGCGGGGAGCTGTTTTTT.

The rearrangement links TRBV19 to TRBJ1-1, with 10 bases aligning to TRBD1. The V and J ends lost 6 bases and 4 bases, in that order; junction bases with no gene match: 11. The CDR3 is 16 residues long. Germline-derived CDR1 and CDR2 are LNHDA and SQIVND (reference sequence). CDR3 coding DNA: TGTGCCAGTAGAACCACGGGACAGGGGCTTTCCACTGAAGCTTTCTTT. This sequence encodes CASRTTGQGLSTEAFF.

A remark on this clone: Different DNA sequences within this sample yield the same CDR3. This chain uses TRBV4-1 with TRBJ2-1; 7 bases align to TRBD1. Germline V gene data show CDR1 as MGHRA and CDR2 as YSYEKL. Unmatched junction bases numbered 4, after V lost 1 base and J lost 1 base. CDR3 length: 16 amino acids. This CDR3 is CASSQGGGGSYNEQFF. The DNA for the CDR3 is TGCGCCAGCAGCCAAGGAGGGGGCGGGTCCTACAATGAGCAGTTCTTC.

The CDR3 DNA reads TGTGCCAGCAGTTCCCTCGGACTACCTAATGAGCAGTTCTTC. It translates to CASSSLGLPNEQFF. The rearrangement uses TRBV27 and TRBJ2-1, with D tentatively TRBD2 (6 bases). Germline-derived CDR1 and CDR2 are MNHEY and SMNVEV (reference sequence). V lost 4 bases to trimming and J lost 7 bases, with 14 bases between them. This CDR3 has 14 amino acids.